The source of this TCR beta chain is a study of cytomegalovirus exposure and HLA in healthy donors. Overall study context: The 120 or so validation repertoires used the same platform as the roughly 670 first-cohort repertoires, a later analysis reported.

Trimming shortened V by 10 bases and J by 1 base, and 11 bases separated the two germline ends. Germline assignment: CDR1 SEHNR and CDR2 FQNEAQ (reference sequence). The CDR3 is made up of 12 amino acids. Comments on this clone: The antigen remains unidentified.

The data were produced by immunoSEQ multiplex PCR, yet TCRdb's version contains in-frame clones alone and is incomplete. The sample carries 70,000 or so clones, around 94% recorded once. Study outcomes and limitations: It was confirmed in vitro that a few of the CMV-associated chains were specific for CMV antigens. High specificity and sensitivity for cytomegalovirus status were reported for the classifier. The study flagged approximately 180 TCR beta chains as cytomegalovirus-associated.

The sequenced sample was PBMCs. The V and J genes are TRBV7-9 and TRBJ2-7; D may be TRBD1 (5 bases). The sequence derives from a man aged 18 to 29 in good health and CMV-seropositive. The CDR3 DNA sequence: TGTGCCACAGGGCGCGATTCCTACGAGCAGTACTTC. The encoded protein is CATGRDSYEQYF.